This note documents a single T cell receptor beta chain sequence. Its target is unknown. The CDR3 loop spans 13 amino acids. CDR1 and CDR2 from the germline V gene are ENHRY and SYGVKD. Trimming at V came to 6 bases and at J to 5 bases, leaving 6 bases not matched to a gene. The record originates from a study of shared clonotypes between healthy human individuals. Study at large: Each donor's CD8 memory used one plate, CD8 naive two, each CD4 subset three.

Partitioning of CD4+ cells yielded a CD45RA+ naive subset and a CD45RA-negative memory subset. Each sorted subset replicate got 200 ng genomic DNA, tens of thousands of genomes. Some clones are missing from TCRdb's copy, which holds only in-frame ones; the method was immunoSEQ multiplex PCR. The profile shows 2 million or so clones, 85% to 95% of them singletons. Study results and caveats: Blood was the sole source, and tissue repertoires probably differ.

The rearrangement joins TRBV10-3 to TRBJ1-1; TRBD1 matches 7 bases. This clonotype was sampled from a man aged 18 to 30 in good health. Material for sequencing was naive CD4+ T cells sorted from blood. The subset is: CD45RA+ positively selected. The CDR3 spells CAISTGQITEAFF. The CDR3 DNA reads as TGTGCCATCAGCACGGGACAGATAACTGAAGCTTTCTTT.